This T cell receptor beta chain was profiled in a study of vaccination and CD4 T cells after COVID-19. Whole-study findings and limits: Nearly all convalescent vaccine-specific clones, 304 of 307, recognized only SARS-CoV-2 spike. The authors studied relatively few convalescent patients and analyzed no early post-infection timepoints. From about 20 to 38, the median of SARS-CoV-2-reactive clonotypes rose without reaching significance.

This clonotype is labeled as medium-sized. No antigen is known for it. Treatment reported: approximately 9-day PBMC culture with coronavirus spike peptide pools or control peptides (ViraFEST assay). More than 1.5 million PBMCs per well were cultured with about 10 IU/ml IL-2 and 8.5 to 10 ug/ml peptide pools. Losses at the gene ends were 5 bases for V and 1 base for J; bases not matched to a gene: 15. Looked up from germline, CDR1 is MNHEY and CDR2 is SMNVEV (reference sequence). The CDR3 covers 18 residues. The Oncomine TCR Beta short-read assay was applied to DNA of cultured CD4+ T cells. A single record per CDR3 protein comes from TCRdb applying MiXCR to the PCR reads. The sample holds about 10,000 distinct CDR3 sequences, 20% to 30% seen once.

The rearrangement links TRBV27 to TRBJ1-1; TRBD1 aligns across 8 bases. This clonotype was sampled from a human donor who received a COVID-19 vaccine. Sample: CD4+ T cells from blood, cultured in vitro, taken before SARS-CoV-2 vaccination. CDR3 DNA sequence: TGTGCCAGCAGTACCGATACGGACAGGGATCGGACGAACACTGAAGCTTTCTTT. Translation: CASSTDTDRDRTNTEAFF.